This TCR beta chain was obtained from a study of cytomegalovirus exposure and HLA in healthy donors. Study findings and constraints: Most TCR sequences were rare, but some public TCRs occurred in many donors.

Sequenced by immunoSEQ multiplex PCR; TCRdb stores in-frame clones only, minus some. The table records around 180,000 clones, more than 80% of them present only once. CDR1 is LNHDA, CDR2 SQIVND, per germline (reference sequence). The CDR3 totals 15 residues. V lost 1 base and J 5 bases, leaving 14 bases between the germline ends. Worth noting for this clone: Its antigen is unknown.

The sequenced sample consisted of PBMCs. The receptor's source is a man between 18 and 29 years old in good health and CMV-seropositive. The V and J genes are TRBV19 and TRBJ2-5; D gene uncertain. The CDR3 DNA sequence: TGTGCCAGTAGTATAGGTATGGGCCCTCGGGAGACCCAGTACTTC. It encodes CASSIGMGPRETQYF. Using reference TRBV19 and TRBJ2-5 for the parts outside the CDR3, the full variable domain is DGGITQSPKYLFRKEGQNVTLSCEQNLNHDAMYWYRQDPGQGLRLIYYSQIVNDFQKGDIAEGYSVSREKKESFPLTVTSAQKNPTAFYLCASSIGMGPRETQYFGPGTRLLVL.